The source of this TCR beta chain is a study of OX40 agonist ivuxolimab in advanced cancers. General observations from the study: Some nonresponders also had low normalized T-cell clonal expansion. Clones of CD4+ and CD8+ blood T cells grew by week 6 at doses of 0.1 to 3.0 mg/kg.

V gave up 6 bases and J gave up 6 bases; unmatched junction bases: 2. Per germline, CDR1 SGHTA and CDR2 FQGNSA. This CDR3 has 14 amino acids. Generated by immunoSEQ multiplex PCR, the TCRdb table keeps only in-frame clones and is missing some. This table has over 25,000 clones, roughly four fifths appearing once. For this clone: What it binds is not known.

Autoimmune disease history or systemic immunosuppression barred patients. V usage is TRBV7-2 and J usage is TRBJ2-1; 13 positions match TRBD2. The material sequenced was CD4+ or CD8+ T cells sorted from blood, taken in a trial of the OX40 agonist ivuxolimab. The sequence was collected from an adult with an advanced solid tumor such as melanoma, head and neck, liver or kidney cancer. The CDR3 reads CASRGTSGVNEQFF. CDR3 nucleotide sequence: TGTGCCAGCAGAGGGACTAGCGGGGTCAATGAGCAGTTCTTC.